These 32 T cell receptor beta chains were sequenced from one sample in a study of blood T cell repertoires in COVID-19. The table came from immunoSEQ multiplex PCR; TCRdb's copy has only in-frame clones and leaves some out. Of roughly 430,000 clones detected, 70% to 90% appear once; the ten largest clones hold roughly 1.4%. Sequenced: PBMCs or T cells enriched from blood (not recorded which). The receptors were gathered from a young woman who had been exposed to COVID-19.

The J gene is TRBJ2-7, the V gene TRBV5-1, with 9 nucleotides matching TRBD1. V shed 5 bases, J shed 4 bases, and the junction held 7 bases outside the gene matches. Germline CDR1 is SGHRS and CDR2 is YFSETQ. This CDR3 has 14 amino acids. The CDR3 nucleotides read TGCGCCAGCAGTGTCGGGACAGGGCCATACGAGCAGTACTTC. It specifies CASSVGTGPYEQYF.

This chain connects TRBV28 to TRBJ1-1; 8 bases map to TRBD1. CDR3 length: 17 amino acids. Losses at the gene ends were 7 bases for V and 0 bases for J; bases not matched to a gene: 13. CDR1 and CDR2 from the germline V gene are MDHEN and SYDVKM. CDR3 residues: CASTLIGQGSLNTEAFF. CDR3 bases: TGTGCCAGCACCCTAATTGGACAGGGAAGTTTGAACACTGAAGCTTTCTTT.

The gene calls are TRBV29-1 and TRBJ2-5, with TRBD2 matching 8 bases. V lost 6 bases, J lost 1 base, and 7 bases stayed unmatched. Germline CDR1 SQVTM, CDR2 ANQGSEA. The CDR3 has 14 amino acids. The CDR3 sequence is CSVAPLAGQETQYF. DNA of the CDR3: TGCAGCGTCGCACCCCTAGCGGGCCAAGAGACCCAGTACTTC.

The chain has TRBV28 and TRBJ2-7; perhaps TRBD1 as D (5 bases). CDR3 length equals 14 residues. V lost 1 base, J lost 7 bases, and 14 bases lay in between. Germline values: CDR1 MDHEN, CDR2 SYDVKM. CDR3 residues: CASSLYMGREEQYF. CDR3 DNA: TGTGCCAGCAGTTTATATATGGGCAGGGAAGAGCAGTACTTC.

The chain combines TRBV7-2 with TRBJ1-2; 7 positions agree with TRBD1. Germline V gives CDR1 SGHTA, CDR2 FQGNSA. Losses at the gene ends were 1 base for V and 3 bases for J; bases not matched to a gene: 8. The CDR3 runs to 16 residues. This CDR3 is CASSLGGTATDYGYTF. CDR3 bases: TGTGCCAGCAGCTTAGGCGGGACAGCCACTGACTATGGCTACACCTTC. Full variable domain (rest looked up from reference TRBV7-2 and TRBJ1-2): GAGVSQSPSNKVTEKGKDVELRCDPISGHTALYWYRQSLGQGLEFLIYFQGNSAPDKSGLPSDRFSAERTGGSVSTLTIQRTQQEDSAVYLCASSLGGTATDYGYTFGSGTRLTVV.

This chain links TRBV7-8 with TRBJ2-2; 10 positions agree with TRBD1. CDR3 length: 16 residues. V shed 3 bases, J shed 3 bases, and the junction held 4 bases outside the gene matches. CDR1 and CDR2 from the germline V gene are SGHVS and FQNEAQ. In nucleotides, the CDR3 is TGTGCCAGCAGCTTCAGCGGGACAGGGGACACCGGGGAGCTGTTTTTT. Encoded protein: CASSFSGTGDTGELFF.

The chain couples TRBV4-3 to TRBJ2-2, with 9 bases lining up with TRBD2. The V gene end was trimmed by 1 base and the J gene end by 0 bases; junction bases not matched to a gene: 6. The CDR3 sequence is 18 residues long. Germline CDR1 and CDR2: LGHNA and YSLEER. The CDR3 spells CASSQVRLAESNTGELFF. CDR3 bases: TGCGCCAGCAGCCAAGTCCGACTAGCGGAGTCGAACACCGGGGAGCTGTTTTTT.

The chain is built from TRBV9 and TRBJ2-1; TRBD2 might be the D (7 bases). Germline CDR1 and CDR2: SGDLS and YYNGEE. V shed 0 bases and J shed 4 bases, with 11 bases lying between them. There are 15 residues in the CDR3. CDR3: CASSVEGEGYNEQFF. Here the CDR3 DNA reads TGTGCCAGCAGCGTAGAGGGGGAGGGTTACAATGAGCAGTTCTTC.

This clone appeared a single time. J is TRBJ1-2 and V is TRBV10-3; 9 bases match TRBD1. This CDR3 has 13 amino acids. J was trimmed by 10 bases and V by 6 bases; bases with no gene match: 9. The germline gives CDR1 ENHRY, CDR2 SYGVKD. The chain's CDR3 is CAISWGQGETYTF. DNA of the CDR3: TGTGCCATCAGCTGGGGACAGGGTGAGACCTACACCTTC.

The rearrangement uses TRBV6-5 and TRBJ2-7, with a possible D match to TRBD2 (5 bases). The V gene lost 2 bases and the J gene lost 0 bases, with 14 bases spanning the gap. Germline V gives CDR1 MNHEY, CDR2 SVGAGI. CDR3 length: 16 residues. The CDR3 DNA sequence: TGTGCCAGCAGTTACGGGAGTAGCCGGATCTCCTACGAGCAGTACTTC. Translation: CASSYGSSRISYEQYF.

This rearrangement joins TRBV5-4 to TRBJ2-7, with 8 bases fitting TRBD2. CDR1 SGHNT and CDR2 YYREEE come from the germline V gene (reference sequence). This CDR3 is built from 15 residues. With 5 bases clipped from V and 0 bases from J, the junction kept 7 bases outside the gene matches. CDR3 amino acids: CASSLSGGGSYEQYF. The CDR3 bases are TGTGCCAGCAGTTTAAGCGGGGGAGGCTCCTACGAGCAGTACTTC.

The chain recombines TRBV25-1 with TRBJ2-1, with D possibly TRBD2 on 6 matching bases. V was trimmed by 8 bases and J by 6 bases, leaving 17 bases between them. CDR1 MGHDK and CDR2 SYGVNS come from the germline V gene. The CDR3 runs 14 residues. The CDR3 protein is CASLTSKGSNEQFF. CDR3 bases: TGTGCCAGCCTAACTAGCAAGGGCTCCAATGAGCAGTTCTTC.

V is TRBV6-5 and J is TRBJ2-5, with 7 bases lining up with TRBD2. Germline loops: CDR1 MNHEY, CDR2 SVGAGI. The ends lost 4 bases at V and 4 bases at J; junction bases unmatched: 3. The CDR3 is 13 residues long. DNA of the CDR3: TGTGCCAGCAGTTGGGAGGGGAGAGAGACCCAGTACTTC. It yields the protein CASSWEGRETQYF.

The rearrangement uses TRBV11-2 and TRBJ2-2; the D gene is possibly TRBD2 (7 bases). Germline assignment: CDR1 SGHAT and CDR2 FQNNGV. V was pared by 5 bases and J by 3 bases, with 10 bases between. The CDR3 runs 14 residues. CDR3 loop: CASSRGAHTGELFF. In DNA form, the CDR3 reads TGTGCCAGCAGCCGGGGGGCACACACCGGGGAGCTGTTTTTT.

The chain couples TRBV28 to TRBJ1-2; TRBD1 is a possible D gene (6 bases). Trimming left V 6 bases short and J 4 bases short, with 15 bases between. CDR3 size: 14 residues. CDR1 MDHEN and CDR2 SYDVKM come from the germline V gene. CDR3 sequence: CASSTVGGPYGYTF. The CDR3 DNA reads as TGTGCCAGCAGCACTGTGGGGGGGCCCTATGGCTACACCTTC.

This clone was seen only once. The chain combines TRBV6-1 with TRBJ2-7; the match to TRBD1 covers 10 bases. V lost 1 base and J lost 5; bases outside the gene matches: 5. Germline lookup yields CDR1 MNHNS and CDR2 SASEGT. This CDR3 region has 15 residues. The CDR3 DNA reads TGTGCCAGCAGTGAAGGGACAGGGGGATCGGACGAGCAGTACTTC. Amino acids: CASSEGTGGSDEQYF.

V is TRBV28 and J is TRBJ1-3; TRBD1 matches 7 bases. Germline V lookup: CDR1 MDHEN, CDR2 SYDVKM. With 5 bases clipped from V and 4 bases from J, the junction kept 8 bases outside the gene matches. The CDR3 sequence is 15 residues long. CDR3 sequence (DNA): TGTGCCAGCAGTGTGACCGGGACAGCCGGAAACACCATATATTTT. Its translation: CASSVTGTAGNTIYF.

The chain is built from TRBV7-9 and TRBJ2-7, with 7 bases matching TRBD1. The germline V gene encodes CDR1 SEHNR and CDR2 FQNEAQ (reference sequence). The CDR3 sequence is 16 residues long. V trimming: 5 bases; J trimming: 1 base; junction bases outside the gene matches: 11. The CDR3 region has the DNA TGTGCCAGCAGCCATTTAACAGGGGAGAGGTCCTACGAGCAGTACTTC. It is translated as CASSHLTGERSYEQYF.

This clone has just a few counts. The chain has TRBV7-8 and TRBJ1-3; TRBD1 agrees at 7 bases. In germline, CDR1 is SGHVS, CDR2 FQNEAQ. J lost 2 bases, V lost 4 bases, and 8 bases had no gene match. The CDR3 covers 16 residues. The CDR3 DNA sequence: TGTGCCAGCAGCTCATACAGGGGATTAGCTGGAAACACCATATATTTT. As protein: CASSSYRGLAGNTIYF.

The CDR3 spells CASSPETIRTDTQYF. DNA for the CDR3: TGTGCCAGCTCACCTGAGACTATACGCACAGATACGCAGTATTTT. This sequence joins TRBV18 and TRBJ2-3; tentatively, D is TRBD2 (5 bases). CDR1 and CDR2 from the germline V gene are KGHSH and LQKENI. Trimming removed 3 bases at V and 1 base at J, with 11 bases between. The CDR3 is made up of 15 amino acids.

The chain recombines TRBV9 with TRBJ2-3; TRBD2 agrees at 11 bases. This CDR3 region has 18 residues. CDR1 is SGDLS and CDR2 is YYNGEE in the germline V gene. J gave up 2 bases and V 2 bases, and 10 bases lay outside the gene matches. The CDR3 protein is CASSVVAGGPAHTDTQYF. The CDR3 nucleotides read TGTGCCAGCAGCGTTGTAGCGGGGGGGCCCGCCCACACAGATACGCAGTATTTT.

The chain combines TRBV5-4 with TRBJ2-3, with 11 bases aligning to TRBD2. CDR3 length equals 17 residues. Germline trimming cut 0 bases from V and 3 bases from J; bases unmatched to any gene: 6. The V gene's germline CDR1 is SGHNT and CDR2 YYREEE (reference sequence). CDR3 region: CASSLGLAGTGTDTQYF. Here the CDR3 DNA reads TGTGCCAGCAGCTTGGGACTAGCGGGGACGGGGACAGATACGCAGTATTTT. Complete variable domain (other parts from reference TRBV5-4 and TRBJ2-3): ETGVTQSPTHLIKTRGQQVTLRCSSQSGHNTVSWYQQALGQGPQFIFQYYREEENGRGNFPPRFSGLQFPNYSSELNVNALELDDSALYLCASSLGLAGTGTDTQYFGPGTRLTVL.

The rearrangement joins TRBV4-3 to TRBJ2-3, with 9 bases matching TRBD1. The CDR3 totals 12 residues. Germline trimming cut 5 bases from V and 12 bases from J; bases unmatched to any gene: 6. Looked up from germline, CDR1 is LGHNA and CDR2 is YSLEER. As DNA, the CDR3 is TGCGCCAGCAGCTCGGGACAGGGTCAACAGTATTTT. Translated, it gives CASSSGQGQQYF.

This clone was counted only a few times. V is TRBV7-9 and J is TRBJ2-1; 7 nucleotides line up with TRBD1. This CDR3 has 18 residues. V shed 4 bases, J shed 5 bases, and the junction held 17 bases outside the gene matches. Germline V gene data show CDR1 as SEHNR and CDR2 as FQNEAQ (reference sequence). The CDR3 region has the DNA TGTGCCAGCAGCTCATCCGGACAGGAGTACGTTGGACACAATGAGCAGTTCTTC. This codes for CASSSSGQEYVGHNEQFF. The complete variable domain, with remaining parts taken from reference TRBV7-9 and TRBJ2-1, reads DTGVSQNPRHKITKRGQNVTFRCDPISEHNRLYWYRQTLGQGPEFLTYFQNEAQLEKSRLLSDRFSAERPKGSFSTLEIQRTEQGDSAMYLCASSSSGQEYVGHNEQFFGPGTRLTVL.

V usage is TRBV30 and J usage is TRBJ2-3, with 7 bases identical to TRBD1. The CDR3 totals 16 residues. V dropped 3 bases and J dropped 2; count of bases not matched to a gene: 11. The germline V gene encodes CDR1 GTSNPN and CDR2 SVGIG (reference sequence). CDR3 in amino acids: CAWSPQRTGVTDTQYF. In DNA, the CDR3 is TGTGCCTGGAGCCCCCAAAGGACAGGAGTCACAGATACGCAGTATTTT.

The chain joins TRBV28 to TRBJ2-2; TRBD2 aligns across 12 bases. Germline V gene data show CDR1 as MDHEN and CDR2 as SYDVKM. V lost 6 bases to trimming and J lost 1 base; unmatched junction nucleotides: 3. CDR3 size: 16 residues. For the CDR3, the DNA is TGTGCCAGCAGCCTGGGACTAGCGGGGAACACCGGGGAGCTGTTTTTT. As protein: CASSLGLAGNTGELFF.

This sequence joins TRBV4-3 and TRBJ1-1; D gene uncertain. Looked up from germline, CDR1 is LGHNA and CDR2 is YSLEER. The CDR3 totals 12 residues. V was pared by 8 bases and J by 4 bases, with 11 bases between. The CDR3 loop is CASGERGTEAFF. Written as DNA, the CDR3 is TGCGCCAGCGGGGAGAGAGGCACTGAAGCTTTCTTT.

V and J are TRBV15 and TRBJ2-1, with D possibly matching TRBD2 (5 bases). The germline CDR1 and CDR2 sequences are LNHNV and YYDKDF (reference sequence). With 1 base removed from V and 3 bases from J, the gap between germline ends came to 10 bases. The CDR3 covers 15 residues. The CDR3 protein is CATSRVRENYNEQFF. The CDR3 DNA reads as TGTGCCACCAGCAGAGTTCGGGAAAACTACAATGAGCAGTTCTTC.

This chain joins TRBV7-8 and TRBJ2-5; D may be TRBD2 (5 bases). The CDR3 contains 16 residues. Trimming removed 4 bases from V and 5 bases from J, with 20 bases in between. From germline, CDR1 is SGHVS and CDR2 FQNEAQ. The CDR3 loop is CASSSSSDARGETQYF. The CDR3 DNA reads TGTGCCAGCAGCTCAAGCTCGGACGCCCGAGGGGAGACCCAGTACTTC.

The chain's CDR3 is CASSLAGGAISGYTF. Here the CDR3 DNA reads TGTGCCAGCAGCTTAGCTGGGGGGGCGATCTCTGGCTACACCTTC. The rearrangement uses TRBV7-6 and TRBJ1-2, with D possibly matching TRBD1 (6 bases). Germline V gene lookup returns CDR1 SGHVS and CDR2 FNYEAQ. This CDR3 spans 15 amino acids. V shed 0 bases and J shed 7 bases, with 15 bases lying between them.

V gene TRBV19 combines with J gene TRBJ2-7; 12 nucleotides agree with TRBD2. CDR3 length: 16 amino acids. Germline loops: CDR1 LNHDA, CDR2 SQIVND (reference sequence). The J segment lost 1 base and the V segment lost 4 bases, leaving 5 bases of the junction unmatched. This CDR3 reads CASSNLAGGRSYEQYF. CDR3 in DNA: TGTGCCAGTAGTAATCTAGCGGGAGGGAGATCCTACGAGCAGTACTTC.

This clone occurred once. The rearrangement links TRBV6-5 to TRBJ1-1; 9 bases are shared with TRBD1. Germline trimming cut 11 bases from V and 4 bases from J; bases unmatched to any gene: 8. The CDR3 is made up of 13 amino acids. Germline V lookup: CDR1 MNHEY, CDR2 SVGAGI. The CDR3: CASRTGAATEAFF. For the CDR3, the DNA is TGTGCCTCCAGGACAGGGGCGGCCACTGAAGCTTTCTTT.